This T cell receptor (beta chain) was sequenced for a study of control samples from healthy donors and cancer patients (dated by TCRdb to 2020 to 2021). V lost 4 bases and J lost 2 bases; the stretch between them is 13 bases long. From the cysteine through the phenylalanine, the CDR3 covers 14 amino acids. The read is trimmed to its CDR3 DNA, 42 bases read in frame from base 1. CDR1 and CDR2 are read off the germline V gene as SGDLS and YYNGEE. As to this clone: Its antigen target is currently unknown. No much larger clonotype is one base removed from it; base qualities were not supplied.

The library was prepared using the immunoSEQ multiplex PCR assay. Imported from immuneACCESS, the table was reduced by TCRdb to in-frame sequences with V and J called. These copies leave out some clones; in studies compared against another copy, an unresolved V gene accounts for under half, and the cause of the remainder is not known. The sample contains tens of thousands of clones, around 90% of them found a single time. The ten largest make up 5% to 6.5% of the sample. Sample: PBMCs. This receptor was obtained from a man aged 60 to 75 with colorectal cancer. This chain is built from TRBV9 and TRBJ2-7; the best D guess is TRBD1, with 5 bases matching. The CDR3 sequence is CASSPNLGAYEQYF. The DNA reads as follows: TGTGCCAGCAGCCCTAACCTAGGGGCCTACGAGCAGTACTTC.